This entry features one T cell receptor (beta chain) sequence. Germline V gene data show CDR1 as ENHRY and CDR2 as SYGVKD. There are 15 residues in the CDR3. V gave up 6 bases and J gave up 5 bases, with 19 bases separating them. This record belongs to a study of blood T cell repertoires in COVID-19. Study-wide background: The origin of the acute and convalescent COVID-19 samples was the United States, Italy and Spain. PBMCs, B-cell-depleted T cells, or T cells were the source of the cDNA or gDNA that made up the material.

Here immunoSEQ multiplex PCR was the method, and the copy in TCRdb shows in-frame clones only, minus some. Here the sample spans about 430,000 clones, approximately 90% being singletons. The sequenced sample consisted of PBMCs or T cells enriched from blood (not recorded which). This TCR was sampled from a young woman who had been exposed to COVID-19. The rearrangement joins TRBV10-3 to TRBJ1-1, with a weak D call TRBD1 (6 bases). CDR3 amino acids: CAISPTGGLETEAFF. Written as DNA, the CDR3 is TGTGCCATCAGCCCGACGGGGGGCTTAGAAACTGAAGCTTTCTTT.